This T cell receptor beta chain emerged from a study of shared clonotypes between healthy human individuals. Study details: CD4 naive cells filled three plates per donor, CD4 memory three, CD8 naive two and CD8 memory one.

Germline-derived CDR1 and CDR2 are SQVTM and ANQGSEA. This CDR3 has 17 residues. With V trimmed by 0 bases and J by 0 bases, 3 bases remained unmatched. Broader study findings: Researchers sampled blood only, noting tissue repertoires likely differ. For sorted subsets, rarefaction showed incomplete sequencing despite large depth.

Participating donors were healthy, HIV-negative adults free of recent acute infections or vaccinations. Only one count was recorded for this clone. Antigen unknown. Here immunoSEQ multiplex PCR was the method, and the copy in TCRdb shows in-frame clones only, minus some. The sample has roughly 380,000 clones, about 96% seen once. This chain connects TRBV29-1 to TRBJ2-2; 11 bases line up with TRBD1. This TCR was sampled from a man aged 25-45 years in good health. The specimen was memory CD8+ T cells sorted from blood. As to subset: CD45RO+ cells pooled with CCR7-negative TemRA cells. The CDR3 region is CSVEEKGQGANTGELFF. The CDR3 DNA reads as TGCAGCGTTGAAGAGAAGGGACAGGGGGCGAACACCGGGGAGCTGTTTTTT.